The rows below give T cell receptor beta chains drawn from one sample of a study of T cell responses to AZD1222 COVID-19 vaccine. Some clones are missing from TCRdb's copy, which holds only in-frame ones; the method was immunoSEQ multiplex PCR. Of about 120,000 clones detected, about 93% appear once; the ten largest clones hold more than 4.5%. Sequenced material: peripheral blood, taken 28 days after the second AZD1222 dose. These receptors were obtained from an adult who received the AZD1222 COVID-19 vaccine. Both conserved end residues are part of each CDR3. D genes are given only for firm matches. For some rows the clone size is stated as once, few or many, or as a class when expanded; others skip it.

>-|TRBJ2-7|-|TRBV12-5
CASALDGYEQYF
TGTGCTAGTGCCCTTGACGGCTACGAGCAGTACTTC
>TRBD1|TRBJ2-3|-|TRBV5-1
CASSFRGTTDTQYF
TGCGCCAGCAGCTTCAGGGGGACCACAGATACGCAGTATTTT
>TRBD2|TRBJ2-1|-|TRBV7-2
CASSLASSGSSYNEQFF
TGTGCCAGCAGCTTAGCATCAAGCGGGAGCTCCTACAATGAGCAGTTCTTC
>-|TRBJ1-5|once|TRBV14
CASSQVALINQPQHF
TGTGCCAGCAGCCAAGTAGCGCTGATCAATCAGCCCCAGCATTTT
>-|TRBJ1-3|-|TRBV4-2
CASSQEPLLGTGNTIYF
TGTGCCAGCAGCCAAGAACCCCTTCTAGGAACTGGAAACACCATATATTTT
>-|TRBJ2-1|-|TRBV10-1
CASSESSATCRIDEQFF
TGCGCCAGCAGTGAGTCCAGCGCGACATGCAGGATCGATGAGCAGTTCTTC
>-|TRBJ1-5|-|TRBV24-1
CATSDLNSNQPQHF
TGTGCCACCAGTGATTTGAATAGCAATCAGCCCCAGCATTTT
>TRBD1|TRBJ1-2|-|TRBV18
CASSRQGSYGYTF
TGTGCCAGCTCAAGACAGGGGAGTTATGGCTACACCTTC
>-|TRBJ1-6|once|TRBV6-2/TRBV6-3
CASSYWQGFSPLHF
TGTGCCAGCAGTTATTGGCAGGGCTTTTCACCCCTCCACTTT
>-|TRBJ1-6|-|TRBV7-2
CASSLAGGGGVTYNSPLHF
TGTGCCAGCAGCTTAGCTGGGGGTGGAGGTGTAACCTATAATTCACCCCTCCACTTT
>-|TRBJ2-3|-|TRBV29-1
CSVRVNTQYF
TGCAGCGTCAGGGTGAATACGCAGTATTTT
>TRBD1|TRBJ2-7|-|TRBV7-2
CASTVTGGAWDEQYF
TGTGCCAGCACCGTGACAGGGGGCGCTTGGGACGAGCAGTACTTC
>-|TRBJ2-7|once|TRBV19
CASSAQGGEQYF
TGTGCCAGTAGTGCTCAGGGAGGCGAGCAGTACTTC
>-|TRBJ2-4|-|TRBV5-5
CASSLFGAGLHIQYF
TGTGCCAGCAGCTTGTTTGGGGCAGGGCTACACATTCAGTACTTC
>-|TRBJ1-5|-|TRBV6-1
CASSEAWGPNQPQHF
TGTGCCAGCAGTGAAGCGTGGGGGCCAAATCAGCCCCAGCATTTT
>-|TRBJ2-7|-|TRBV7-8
CASSLRFSARGNLREQYF
TGTGCCAGCAGCTTAAGGTTCTCGGCGAGGGGGAACCTACGAGAGCAGTACTTC
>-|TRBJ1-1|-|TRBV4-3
CASSRSTDGNTEAFF
TGCGCCAGCAGCCGGTCTACGGACGGGAACACTGAAGCTTTCTTT
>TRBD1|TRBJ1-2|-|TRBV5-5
CASSSTQGGTF
TGTGCCAGCAGTTCGACCCAGGGGGGCACCTTC
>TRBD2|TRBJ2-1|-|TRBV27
CASSPTGTSGALNEQFF
TGTGCCAGCAGTCCGACGGGGACTAGCGGGGCACTCAATGAGCAGTTCTTC
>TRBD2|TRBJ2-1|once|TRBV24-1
CATSETGTSGSNEQFF
TGTGCCACCAGTGAGACAGGGACTAGCGGGAGCAATGAGCAGTTCTTC
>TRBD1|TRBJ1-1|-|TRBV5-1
CASSADRPNTEAFF
TGCGCCAGCAGCGCGGACAGGCCGAACACTGAAGCTTTCTTT
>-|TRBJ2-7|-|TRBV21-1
CASSSVMQREGEGAGDYEQYF
TGTGCCAGCAGCTCTGTGATGCAAAGGGAGGGGGAAGGCGCGGGAGACTACGAGCAGTACTTC
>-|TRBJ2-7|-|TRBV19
CASSIVWSSYEQYF
TGTGCCAGTAGTATAGTATGGAGTTCCTACGAGCAGTACTTC
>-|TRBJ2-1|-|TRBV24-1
CATSDPRGSAGQFF
TGTGCCACCAGTGACCCCCGGGGATCCGCGGGGCAGTTCTTC
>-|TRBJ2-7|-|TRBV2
CASSETGWGTYEQYF
TGTGCCAGCAGTGAGACTGGGTGGGGGACCTACGAGCAGTACTTC
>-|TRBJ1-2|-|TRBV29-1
CSVEVGDYGYTF
TGCAGCGTTGAAGTGGGCGACTATGGCTACACCTTC
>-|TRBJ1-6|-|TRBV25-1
CASSLKHNSPLHF
TGTGCCAGCAGTTTAAAGCATAATTCACCCCTCCACTTT
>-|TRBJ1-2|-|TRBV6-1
CASSEMRRGYTF
TGTGCCAGCAGTGAAATGCGCAGAGGCTACACCTTC
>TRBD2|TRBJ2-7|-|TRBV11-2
CASSLDRASGGSF
TGTGCCAGCAGCTTAGATCGGGCTAGCGGGGGGTCCTTC
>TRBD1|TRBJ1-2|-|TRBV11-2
CASSLGTGYGYGYTF
TGTGCCAGCAGCTTAGGGACAGGGTACGGCTATGGCTACACCTTC
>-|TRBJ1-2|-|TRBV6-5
CASTALPNLYGYTF
TGTGCCAGCACCGCACTACCCAACCTCTATGGCTACACCTTC
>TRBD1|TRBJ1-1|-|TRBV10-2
CASRAGTGYTEAFF
TGCGCCAGCAGAGCCGGGACAGGGTACACTGAAGCTTTCTTT
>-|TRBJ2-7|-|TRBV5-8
CASSLGSSARVYEQYF
TGTGCCAGCAGCTTGGGAAGCTCGGCCAGGGTCTACGAGCAGTACTTC
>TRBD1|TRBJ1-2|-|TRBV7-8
CASSFKGGLYGYTF
TGTGCCAGCAGCTTCAAAGGGGGCTTGTATGGCTACACCTTC
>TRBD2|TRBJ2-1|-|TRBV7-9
CASSGGTSGRQQFF
TGTGCCAGCAGCGGCGGGACTAGCGGGAGGCAGCAGTTCTTC
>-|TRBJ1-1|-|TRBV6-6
CASSYPERGNTEAFF
TGTGCCAGCAGTTACCCGGAAAGGGGGAACACTGAAGCTTTCTTT
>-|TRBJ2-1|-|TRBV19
CASSIFNEQFF
TGTGCCAGTAGTATATTCAATGAGCAGTTCTTC
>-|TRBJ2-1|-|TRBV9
CASSVLDEQFF
TGTGCCAGCAGCGTACTGGATGAGCAGTTCTTC
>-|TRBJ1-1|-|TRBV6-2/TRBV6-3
CASSFEQAKAFF
TGTGCCAGCAGTTTCGAACAGGCAAAAGCTTTCTTT
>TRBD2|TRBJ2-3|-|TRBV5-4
CASRNGLAGPTDTQYF
TGTGCCAGCAGGAATGGACTAGCGGGGCCCACAGATACGCAGTATTTT